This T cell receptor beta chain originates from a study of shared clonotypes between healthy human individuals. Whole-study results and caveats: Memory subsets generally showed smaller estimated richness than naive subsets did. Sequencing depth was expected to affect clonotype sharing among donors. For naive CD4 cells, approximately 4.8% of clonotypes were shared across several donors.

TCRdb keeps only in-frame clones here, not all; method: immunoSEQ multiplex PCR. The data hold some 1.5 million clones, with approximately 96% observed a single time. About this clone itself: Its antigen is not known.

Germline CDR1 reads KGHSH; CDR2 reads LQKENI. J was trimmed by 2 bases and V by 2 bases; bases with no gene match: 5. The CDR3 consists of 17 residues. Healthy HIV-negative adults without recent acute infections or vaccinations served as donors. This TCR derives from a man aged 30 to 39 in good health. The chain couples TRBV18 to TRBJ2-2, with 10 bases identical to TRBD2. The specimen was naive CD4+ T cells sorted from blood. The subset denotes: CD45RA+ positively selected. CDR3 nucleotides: TGTGCCAGCTCACCAAGGATAGCGGGAGGTAACACCGGGGAGCTGTTTTTT. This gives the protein CASSPRIAGGNTGELFF.